Listed below are T cell receptor beta chains from one sample, sequenced in a study of blood T cell repertoires in COVID-19. TCRdb's copy holds only in-frame clones and misses some; the assay was immunoSEQ multiplex PCR. In the table there are tens of thousands of clones, approximately 82% of which are singletons. The sequenced material came from peripheral blood. These receptors came from a human donor in a cohort sampled during active or convalescent COVID-19. Both conserved end residues are part of each CDR3. Fields, in order: J gene, clone size, D gene, V gene, CDR3 protein, CDR3 DNA. D genes are given only for firm matches. A clone size is listed for some rows: how often the clone was seen (once, few, many), or a class if it is expanded.

J gene: TRBJ1-1
clone size: NA
D gene: NA
V gene: TRBV6-5
CDR3 protein: CASSYVGQRETEAFF
CDR3 DNA: TGTGCCAGCAGTTACGTAGGACAACGAGAGACTGAAGCTTTCTTT

J gene: TRBJ2-7
clone size: NA
D gene: NA
V gene: TRBV19
CDR3 protein: CASSLSGQGPSYEQYF
CDR3 DNA: TGTGCCAGTAGTCTATCTGGCCAGGGGCCTTCCTACGAGCAGTACTTC

J gene: TRBJ2-7
clone size: NA
D gene: TRBD2
V gene: TRBV3-1/TRBV3-2
CDR3 protein: CASSRSGGSSYEQYF
CDR3 DNA: TGTGCCAGCAGCCGTAGCGGGGGAAGCTCCTACGAGCAGTACTTC

J gene: TRBJ1-1
clone size: NA
D gene: TRBD1
V gene: TRBV4-2
CDR3 protein: CASSQVGGQANTEAFF
CDR3 DNA: TGTGCCAGCAGCCAAGTAGGGGGACAGGCCAACACTGAAGCTTTCTTT

J gene: TRBJ1-2
clone size: few
D gene: NA
V gene: TRBV30
CDR3 protein: CAWDRGYTF
CDR3 DNA: TGTGCCTGGGACAGGGGCTACACCTTC

J gene: TRBJ2-7
clone size: NA
D gene: TRBD2
V gene: TRBV29-1
CDR3 protein: CSVVLLAGGYEQYF
CDR3 DNA: TGCAGCGTTGTTCTCCTAGCGGGGGGTTACGAGCAGTACTTC

J gene: TRBJ1-3
clone size: NA
D gene: TRBD1
V gene: TRBV5-4
CDR3 protein: CASTLDRAEGNTIYF
CDR3 DNA: TGTGCCAGCACCCTCGACAGGGCAGAAGGAAACACCATATATTTT

J gene: TRBJ2-7
clone size: NA
D gene: NA
V gene: TRBV7-8
CDR3 protein: CASSLAHGEEQYF
CDR3 DNA: TGTGCCAGCAGCTTAGCGCACGGGGAAGAGCAGTACTTC

J gene: TRBJ2-2
clone size: NA
D gene: NA
V gene: TRBV6-6
CDR3 protein: CASSPSGQILLNTGELFF
CDR3 DNA: TGTGCCAGCAGTCCTTCCGGACAGATTCTTCTTAACACCGGGGAGCTGTTTTTT

J gene: TRBJ1-1
clone size: NA
D gene: TRBD1
V gene: TRBV7-2
CDR3 protein: CASWDRALEAFF
CDR3 DNA: TGTGCCAGCTGGGACAGGGCCCTTGAAGCTTTCTTT

J gene: TRBJ1-1
clone size: NA
D gene: TRBD1
V gene: TRBV5-1
CDR3 protein: CASSTGTGGNTEAFF
CDR3 DNA: TGCGCCAGCAGCACGGGGACAGGGGGGAATACTGAAGCTTTCTTT

J gene: TRBJ1-6
clone size: NA
D gene: TRBD1
V gene: TRBV3-1/TRBV3-2
CDR3 protein: CASSLGPPTGGEHSPLHF
CDR3 DNA: TGTGCCAGCAGCCTGGGACCGCCGACAGGGGGTGAGCATTCACCCCTCCACTTT

J gene: TRBJ2-2
clone size: NA
D gene: NA
V gene: TRBV27
CDR3 protein: CASSFLTAGELFF
CDR3 DNA: TGTGCCAGCAGTTTCCTAACAGCCGGGGAGCTGTTTTTT

J gene: TRBJ1-5
clone size: few
D gene: NA
V gene: TRBV6-6
CDR3 protein: CASSYPEDNQPQHF
CDR3 DNA: TGTGCCAGCAGTTACCCGGAGGACAATCAGCCCCAGCATTTT

J gene: TRBJ1-5
clone size: NA
D gene: NA
V gene: TRBV9
CDR3 protein: CASSADSGGNQPQHF
CDR3 DNA: TGTGCCAGCAGCGCCGACAGTGGGGGCAATCAGCCCCAGCATTTT

J gene: TRBJ2-1
clone size: NA
D gene: NA
V gene: TRBV7-8
CDR3 protein: CASSLAGLAEQFF
CDR3 DNA: TGTGCCAGCAGCTTAGCGGGGCTAGCGGAGCAGTTCTTC

J gene: TRBJ2-4
clone size: NA
D gene: TRBD1
V gene: TRBV3-1/TRBV3-2
CDR3 protein: CASSLGQGLGNIQYF
CDR3 DNA: TGTGCCAGCAGCCTAGGACAGGGGTTGGGAAACATTCAGTACTTC

J gene: TRBJ2-3
clone size: NA
D gene: TRBD1
V gene: TRBV5-1
CDR3 protein: CASSLAGGREDTQYF
CDR3 DNA: TGCGCCAGCAGCTTGGCAGGGGGCAGGGAAGATACGCAGTATTTT

J gene: TRBJ2-5
clone size: NA
D gene: TRBD1
V gene: TRBV7-2
CDR3 protein: CASSFGQGNQETQYF
CDR3 DNA: TGTGCCAGCAGCTTCGGACAGGGTAACCAAGAGACCCAGTACTTC

J gene: TRBJ2-1
clone size: NA
D gene: TRBD2
V gene: TRBV9
CDR3 protein: CASSPRLAEDNEQFF
CDR3 DNA: TGTGCCAGCAGCCCTCGACTAGCGGAGGACAATGAGCAGTTCTTC

J gene: TRBJ2-7
clone size: NA
D gene: TRBD1
V gene: TRBV6-5
CDR3 protein: CATAETGGYEQYF
CDR3 DNA: TGTGCCACAGCCGAGACAGGGGGGTACGAGCAGTACTTC

J gene: TRBJ2-1
clone size: once
D gene: TRBD2
V gene: TRBV29-1
CDR3 protein: CSVGRGGAPNEQFF
CDR3 DNA: TGCAGCGTTGGTCGCGGGGGGGCGCCGAATGAGCAGTTCTTC

J gene: TRBJ1-2
clone size: NA
D gene: TRBD1
V gene: TRBV6-5
CDR3 protein: CASSYGQAAGYTF
CDR3 DNA: TGTGCCAGCAGTTACGGACAGGCGGCCGGCTACACCTTC

J gene: TRBJ1-1
clone size: NA
D gene: TRBD1
V gene: TRBV18
CDR3 protein: CASSSRQGQSTEAFF
CDR3 DNA: TGTGCCAGCTCATCCAGACAGGGCCAGAGCACTGAAGCTTTCTTT

J gene: TRBJ2-1
clone size: NA
D gene: NA
V gene: TRBV7-2
CDR3 protein: CASSLVGLRSYNEQFF
CDR3 DNA: TGTGCCAGCAGCTTAGTGGGCTTACGCTCCTACAATGAGCAGTTCTTC

J gene: TRBJ1-2
clone size: once
D gene: NA
V gene: TRBV2
CDR3 protein: CASTKGSSYGYTF
CDR3 DNA: TGTGCCAGCACCAAGGGGTCGTCCTATGGCTACACCTTC

J gene: TRBJ2-7
clone size: NA
D gene: TRBD1
V gene: TRBV9
CDR3 protein: CASSPLDRGGHEQYF
CDR3 DNA: TGTGCCAGCAGCCCCCTGGACAGGGGAGGCCACGAGCAGTACTTC

J gene: TRBJ2-2
clone size: NA
D gene: NA
V gene: TRBV27
CDR3 protein: CASRVLGAGELFF
CDR3 DNA: TGTGCCAGCCGCGTTTTAGGGGCCGGGGAGCTGTTTTTT

J gene: TRBJ1-2
clone size: few
D gene: TRBD1
V gene: TRBV6-2/TRBV6-3
CDR3 protein: CASSHPDRADGYTF
CDR3 DNA: TGTGCCAGCAGCCACCCTGACAGGGCTGATGGCTACACCTTC

J gene: TRBJ1-2
clone size: NA
D gene: NA
V gene: TRBV2
CDR3 protein: CASTLWTNYGYTF
CDR3 DNA: TGTGCCAGCACCCTATGGACAAACTATGGCTACACCTTC

J gene: TRBJ1-5
clone size: few
D gene: TRBD1
V gene: TRBV3-1/TRBV3-2
CDR3 protein: CASKQTGDGQPQHF
CDR3 DNA: TGTGCCAGCAAACAGACAGGGGACGGTCAGCCCCAGCATTTT

J gene: TRBJ2-6
clone size: few
D gene: TRBD1
V gene: TRBV7-3
CDR3 protein: CASSLGGFSSGANVLTF
CDR3 DNA: TGTGCCAGCAGCCTAGGGGGCTTCTCCTCTGGGGCCAACGTCCTGACTTTC

J gene: TRBJ1-2
clone size: NA
D gene: TRBD1
V gene: TRBV24-1
CDR3 protein: CATSDGDRGYGYTF
CDR3 DNA: TGTGCCACCAGTGATGGCGACAGGGGGTATGGCTACACCTTC

J gene: TRBJ2-1
clone size: NA
D gene: TRBD2
V gene: TRBV5-4
CDR3 protein: CASSLGSGTSLPNEQFF
CDR3 DNA: TGTGCCAGCAGCCTCGGCTCCGGGACTAGTCTTCCCAATGAGCAGTTCTTC

J gene: TRBJ2-1
clone size: NA
D gene: TRBD1
V gene: TRBV27
CDR3 protein: CASSSPLFDRGNEQFF
CDR3 DNA: TGTGCCAGCAGTTCCCCTTTATTCGACAGGGGGAATGAGCAGTTCTTC

J gene: TRBJ2-2
clone size: NA
D gene: NA
V gene: TRBV29-1
CDR3 protein: CSVDLGRDSTGELFF
CDR3 DNA: TGCAGCGTTGATTTGGGCAGGGACTCCACCGGGGAGCTGTTTTTT

J gene: TRBJ1-2
clone size: large
D gene: TRBD1
V gene: TRBV19
CDR3 protein: CASSRDRGNYGYTF
CDR3 DNA: TGTGCCAGTAGCCGAGACAGGGGGAACTATGGCTACACCTTC

J gene: TRBJ2-7
clone size: NA
D gene: TRBD1
V gene: TRBV6-5
CDR3 protein: CASSYSGQQSYEQYF
CDR3 DNA: TGTGCCAGCAGTTACTCGGGACAGCAATCCTACGAGCAGTACTTC

J gene: TRBJ2-1
clone size: NA
D gene: NA
V gene: TRBV5-1
CDR3 protein: CASSLGDLDEQFF
CDR3 DNA: TGCGCCAGCAGCTTGGGGGACTTGGATGAGCAGTTCTTC

J gene: TRBJ2-5
clone size: NA
D gene: TRBD1
V gene: TRBV28
CDR3 protein: CASSWGTEETQYF
CDR3 DNA: TGTGCCAGCAGTTGGGGGACAGAAGAGACCCAGTACTTC

J gene: TRBJ2-2
clone size: NA
D gene: TRBD2
V gene: TRBV9
CDR3 protein: CASSVESSGPGELFF
CDR3 DNA: TGTGCCAGCAGCGTAGAGTCTAGCGGTCCCGGGGAGCTGTTTTTT